This entry lists 9 T cell receptor beta chains sequenced from one sample in a study of CD8+ T cells in alopecia areata. Alopecia areata patients provided lesional scalp punch biopsies and peripheral blood, both collected for the study. In each case, RNA was isolated and then reverse transcribed into cDNA as the sequencing template. Measured with immunoSEQ multiplex PCR; TCRdb has only the in-frame clones, and not every one. In the table there are just under 7,500 clones, 55% to 70% of which are singletons. Sequenced here: skin, sampled at week 0. The receptor source for this set is a human donor with alopecia areata.

The chain recombines TRBV7-6 with TRBJ1-5; D remains unclear. Per the germline V gene, CDR1 is SGHVS and CDR2 is FNYEAQ. V shed 1 base and J shed 0 bases, with 7 bases lying between them. This CDR3 spans 15 amino acids. The DNA for the CDR3 is TGTGCCAGCAGCTTAGTTGATGATAGCAATCAGCCCCAGCATTTT. Amino acid sequence: CASSLVDDSNQPQHF.

This clone was seen a few times. The chain uses TRBV28 and TRBJ2-7; TRBD1 matches at 9 bases. The CDR3 totals 16 residues. V shed 4 bases and J 2 bases; nucleotides not matched to a gene: 9. Germline V gives CDR1 MDHEN, CDR2 SYDVKM. As DNA, the CDR3 is TGTGCCAGCAGTTATCCCTGGGGACAGGGTGCCTACGAGCAGTACTTC. This translates into CASSYPWGQGAYEQYF. Full variable domain (missing parts from reference TRBV28 and TRBJ2-7): DVKVTQSSRYLVKRTGEKVFLECVQDMDHENMFWYRQDPGLGLRLIYFSYDVKMKEKGDIPEGYSVSREKKERFSLILESASTNQTSMYLCASSYPWGQGAYEQYFGPGTRLTVT.

The chain combines TRBV5-1 with TRBJ2-7, with a tentative D call TRBD1 (5 bases). V dropped 2 bases and J dropped 0 bases, with 9 bases sitting between them. The length of the CDR3 is 14 residues. Germline CDR1 SGHRS, CDR2 YFSETQ. This CDR3 reads CASSFQGRSYEQYF. DNA of the CDR3: TGCGCCAGCAGCTTCCAGGGTCGCTCCTACGAGCAGTACTTC.

CDR3 in amino acids: CASSLGQGAYEKLFF. CDR3 nucleotide sequence: TGTGCCAGCAGCTTGGGACAGGGGGCATACGAAAAACTGTTTTTT. The V call is TRBV5-6, the J call TRBJ1-4; 10 nucleotides line up with TRBD1. In germline, CDR1 is SGHDT, CDR2 YYEEEE. The V segment lost 0 bases and the J segment 8 bases; nucleotides outside the gene matches: 4. The CDR3 runs to 15 residues.

This clone was observed once. The rearrangement links TRBV7-8 to TRBJ2-5; D unresolved. Trimming removed 3 bases from V and 4 bases from J, with 9 bases in between. Germline loops: CDR1 SGHVS, CDR2 FQNEAQ. The CDR3 spans 13 residues. The chain's CDR3 is CASSFRWGETQYF. The CDR3 DNA reads TGTGCCAGCAGCTTTAGGTGGGGAGAGACCCAGTACTTC.

The genes are TRBV4-1 and TRBJ2-7; 9 bases map to TRBD1. V shed 2 bases, J shed 6 bases, and the junction held 14 bases outside the gene matches. Germline assignment: CDR1 MGHRA and CDR2 YSYEKL. This CDR3 comprises 17 residues. CDR3 sequence (DNA): TGCGCCAGCAGCCAACTGCAATGGACAGGGGCATGGGGCGAGCAGTACTTC. It encodes CASSQLQWTGAWGEQYF.

CDR3 loop: CASSFQGETQYF. DNA for the CDR3: TGTGCCAGCAGCTTTCAAGGGGAGACCCAGTACTTC. V usage is TRBV7-2 and J usage is TRBJ2-5, with unresolved D. V was cut by 3 bases and J by 5 bases, with 7 bases left in between. The CDR3 totals 12 residues. Germline CDR1 and CDR2: SGHTA and FQGNSA.

This chain links TRBV5-1 with TRBJ2-1, with D possibly TRBD1 on 6 matching bases. CDR1 and CDR2 (germline): SGHRS, YFSETQ. Trimming stripped 4 bases from V and 5 bases from J, with 10 bases between. This CDR3 is built from 13 residues. The CDR3 sequence: CASSVGQNNEQFF. The CDR3 DNA follows: TGCGCCAGCAGCGTTGGACAGAACAATGAGCAGTTCTTC.

This clone was found once. The chain uses TRBV9 and TRBJ1-1; D ambiguous. The CDR3 spans 14 residues. Germline CDR1 is SGDLS and CDR2 is YYNGEE. V was pared by 3 bases and J by 0 bases, with 9 bases between. Here the CDR3 reads CASSARGLNTEAFF. The CDR3 coding sequence is TGTGCCAGCAGCGCCCGAGGGCTGAACACTGAAGCTTTCTTT.